This T cell receptor (beta chain) emerged from a study of T cells expressing NK-cell markers. This CDR3 region has 14 residues. Looked up from germline, CDR1 is MDHEN and CDR2 is SYDVKM. 5'RACE template switching built TCR beta cDNA with unique molecular identifiers. Reprocessing the 5' RACE reads, TCRdb reports a single entry for every CDR3 protein and omits DNA. The repertoire table contains fewer than 550,000 distinct CDR3 sequences. Sequencing was done on a sample of blood T cells: a sorted CD56 or NKG2C T cell subset, CD4+ or CD8+ T cells, or bulk PBMC T cells (not recorded which). The receptor comes from a woman between 50 and 59 years old in good health. The rearrangement links TRBV28 to TRBJ1-2; without DNA, the TCRdb call of TRBD1 cannot be checked. This chain's CDR3 is CATVRPGQGYGYTF.